Presented here are 3 T cell receptor beta chains from one specimen sequenced in a study of blood T cell repertoires in COVID-19. Produced via immunoSEQ multiplex PCR; TCRdb's table is partial and in-frame only. Of 45,000 to 60,000 clones in the sample, about 90% were seen once. What was sequenced was peripheral blood. The receptors were gathered from a human donor in a cohort sampled during active COVID-19.

This chain connects TRBV27 to TRBJ1-3; 7 bases align to TRBD1. The trim removed 1 base at V and 2 bases at J, leaving 14 bases unmatched. The CDR3 loop spans 19 amino acids. Germline V gene lookup returns CDR1 MNHEY and CDR2 SMNVEV (reference sequence). The CDR3 DNA is TGTGCCAGCAGTTTATACCCTGGACAGGCCTTCAGTCCTGGAAACACCATATATTTT. Translated, it gives CASSLYPGQAFSPGNTIYF.

The chain employs TRBV29-1 and TRBJ1-2, with 9 bases fitting TRBD1. CDR1 and CDR2 from the germline V gene are SQVTM and ANQGSEA. The junction had 4 bases not matched to a gene; V was cut back by 5 bases and J by 6 bases. This CDR3 has 12 residues. The CDR3 is CSVLGTGHGYTF. The CDR3, as DNA: TGCAGCGTTCTCGGGACAGGGCATGGCTACACCTTC.

This chain uses TRBV19 with TRBJ2-3, with 9 bases identical to TRBD2. The germline V gene encodes CDR1 LNHDA and CDR2 SQIVND (reference sequence). Trimming took 8 bases from V and 5 from J; bases not matched to a gene: 8. The CDR3 sequence is 14 residues long. The CDR3 region has the DNA TGTGCCAGTGGTCAGCGGGAGGTTTTAGATACGCAGTATTTT. This gives the protein CASGQREVLDTQYF.